In this sample, the clone carrying this T cell receptor (beta chain) is medium-sized. Its antigen is not known. These data come from a study of T cell responses to AZD1222 COVID-19 vaccine. Study background: It was second doses at about 4 or about 12 weeks that were pooled. The study's findings and limits: Across spike, vaccine-associated CD4 TCRs were found, dominant at 160-218 and 743-854.

Only in-frame clones appear in the TCRdb table, and some are missing; sequencing was by immunoSEQ multiplex PCR. The sample has about 68,000 clones, over 60% seen once. CDR1 MRHNA and CDR2 SNTAGT come from the germline V gene. This CDR3 has 13 amino acids. V gave up 0 bases and J gave up 5 bases, with 5 bases separating them. The chain has TRBV6-4 and TRBJ2-1, with a tentative D call TRBD1 (5 bases). The source material was peripheral blood, sampled on day 0 of AZD1222 vaccination. This TCR derives from an adult in good health. CDR3 DNA: TGTGCCAGCAGTGACTCGGACAACAATGAGCAGTTCTTC. This codes for CASSDSDNNEQFF.